One sample yielded the 15 T cell receptor beta chains listed below, sequenced in a study of a mutant IDH1 vaccine in newly diagnosed glioma. Specified time point: week 11, during vaccination. All doses held 300 ug of mutant IDH1 20-mer peptide, with topical imiquimod. The table came from immunoSEQ multiplex PCR; TCRdb's copy has only in-frame clones and leaves some out. The sample includes tens of thousands of clones, less than 80% of them seen just once. Their antigens remain unidentified. This material consisted of PBMCs, taken from a glioma patient whose treatment included an IDH1 peptide vaccine. The source is a man aged 35 to 55 with glioma.

This clone was recorded once. The chain uses TRBV5-8 and TRBJ1-4; TRBD1 is a possible D gene (5 bases). The CDR3 spans 17 residues. CDR1 SGHTS and CDR2 YDEGEE come from the germline V gene. The V end was cut by 2 bases, the J end by 7 bases, with 21 bases between. The CDR3 region has the DNA TGTGCCAGCAGCTTAGGGACGACAGCTAGAAACCTTGAAAAACTGTTTTTT. Translated, it gives CASSLGTTARNLEKLFF.

The chain joins TRBV11-3 to TRBJ2-1, with no clear D. The CDR3 runs 13 residues. Per germline, CDR1 SGHNT and CDR2 YENEEA. Deletions cut 3 bases from V and 8 bases from J, with 11 bases between. This CDR3 is CASSFRPPHEQFF. DNA of the CDR3: TGTGCCAGCAGCTTCCGACCCCCCCATGAGCAGTTCTTC. Complete variable domain (other parts from reference TRBV11-3 and TRBJ2-1): EAGVVQSPRYKIIEKKQPVAFWCNPISGHNTLYWYLQNLGQGPELLIRYENEEAVDDSQLPKDRFSAERLKGVDSTLKIQPAELGDSAVYLCASSFRPPHEQFFGPGTRLTVL.

V is TRBV18 and J is TRBJ2-7; D remains ambiguous. Germline V gene data show CDR1 as KGHSH and CDR2 as LQKENI. Between the trimmed V and J ends, which lost 3 bases and 0 bases, there was a span of 9 bases. The CDR3 spans 14 residues. The CDR3 sequence is CASSPDASSYEQYV. The CDR3 nucleotides read TGTGCCAGCTCACCGGACGCGAGCTCCTACGAGCAGTACGTC.

The rearrangement links TRBV27 to TRBJ2-2, with 9 bases that match TRBD1. With 2 bases clipped from V and 6 bases from J, the junction kept 7 bases outside the gene matches. The length of the CDR3 is 16 residues. Germline assignment: CDR1 MNHEY and CDR2 SMNVEV (reference sequence). CDR3 in amino acids: CASSLMDRGVAGELFF. The CDR3, as DNA: TGTGCCAGCAGTTTAATGGACAGGGGCGTGGCCGGGGAGCTGTTTTTT.

The chain joins TRBV6-6 to TRBJ1-2; unclear D gene. Trimming removed 7 bases at V and 6 bases at J, with 18 bases between. Germline-derived CDR1 and CDR2 are MNHNY and SVGAGI (reference sequence). This CDR3 spans 14 amino acids. The CDR3 region has the DNA TGTGCCAGCAACGGGCTCGGGCCCCTAGATGGCTACACCTTC. This encodes CASNGLGPLDGYTF.

The rearrangement uses TRBV27 and TRBJ2-1, with D perhaps TRBD2 (6 bases). Between the trimmed V and J ends, which lost 2 bases and 1 base, there was a span of 6 bases. Germline loops: CDR1 MNHEY, CDR2 SMNVEV (reference sequence). The CDR3 loop spans 14 amino acids. As DNA, the CDR3 is TGTGCCAGCAGTTTACGGGGGTCCTACAATGAGCAGTTCTTC. This codes for CASSLRGSYNEQFF.

This chain joins TRBV7-9 and TRBJ1-5; TRBD1 agrees at 7 bases. This CDR3 spans 15 amino acids. V was clipped by 0 bases and J by 3 bases; unmatched bases: 2. Per the germline V gene, CDR1 is SEHNR and CDR2 is FQNEAQ (reference sequence). The CDR3 DNA reads TGTGCCAGCAGCTTAGCAGGGGGCATCAATCAGCCCCAGCATTTT. It codes for CASSLAGGINQPQHF. Full variable domain (remainder filled in from reference TRBV7-9 and TRBJ1-5): DTGVSQNPRHKITKRGQNVTFRCDPISEHNRLYWYRQTLGQGPEFLTYFQNEAQLEKSRLLSDRFSAERPKGSFSTLEIQRTEQGDSAMYLCASSLAGGINQPQHFGDGTRLSIL.

This clone was detected once. This chain connects TRBV5-5 to TRBJ2-5, with 10 bases that match TRBD2. The CDR3 spans 16 residues. Germline-derived CDR1 and CDR2 are SGHKS and YYEKEE (reference sequence). The V segment lost 3 bases and the J segment 2 bases; nucleotides outside the gene matches: 7. The CDR3 nucleotides read TGTGCCAGCAGCTCGATACTAGCGGGACAACAAGAGACCCAGTACTTC. It translates to CASSSILAGQQETQYF. Supplemented by reference TRBV5-5 and TRBJ2-5, the full variable domain reads DAGVTQSPTHLIKTRGQQVTLRCSPISGHKSVSWYQQVLGQGPQFIFQYYEKEERGRGNFPDRFSARQFPNYSSELNVNALLLGDSALYLCASSSILAGQQETQYFGPGTRLLVL.

The table lists this clone with a count of one. The chain combines TRBV6-6 with TRBJ1-6; possible D gene TRBD1, 6 bases. V lost 6 bases, J lost 7 bases, and 10 bases lay in between. The germline V gene encodes CDR1 MNHNY and CDR2 SVGAGI (reference sequence). CDR3 size: 13 residues. This chain's CDR3 is CASRETGNSPLHF. In DNA form, the CDR3 reads TGTGCCAGCAGGGAGACAGGAAATTCACCCCTCCACTTT.

The rearrangement uses TRBV14 and TRBJ2-5, with no clear D. The CDR3 has 13 residues. Germline V gives CDR1 SGHDN, CDR2 FVKESK. Trimming pared 4 bases from V and 2 bases from J, leaving 8 bases between. The CDR3 protein is CASSPWGQETQYF. The CDR3 coding sequence is TGTGCCAGCAGCCCATGGGGTCAAGAGACCCAGTACTTC.

This clone was detected a few times. The chain carries TRBV19 and TRBJ1-1, with 8 bases identical to TRBD1. The CDR3 spans 15 residues. With 5 bases clipped from V and 3 bases from J, the junction kept 8 bases outside the gene matches. CDR1 and CDR2 from the germline V gene are LNHDA and SQIVND (reference sequence). The CDR3 DNA reads as TGTGCCAGTAGTTCGACAGGGGTGGCGGACACTGAAGCTTTCTTT. This translates into CASSSTGVADTEAFF.

The genes are TRBV5-4 and TRBJ2-3; D assignment may be TRBD1 or TRBD2 (5 bases each). From germline, CDR1 is SGHNT and CDR2 YYREEE (reference sequence). V gave up 4 bases and J gave up 1 base, with 10 bases separating them. This CDR3 has 14 amino acids. The CDR3 sequence is CASSPRGGTDTQYF. CDR3 in DNA: TGTGCCAGCAGCCCCCGAGGGGGCACAGATACGCAGTATTTT. Full variable domain (outside the CDR3, taken from reference TRBV5-4 and TRBJ2-3): ETGVTQSPTHLIKTRGQQVTLRCSSQSGHNTVSWYQQALGQGPQFIFQYYREEENGRGNFPPRFSGLQFPNYSSELNVNALELDDSALYLCASSPRGGTDTQYFGPGTRLTVL.

The DNA for the CDR3 is TGTGCCAGCAGCCCTGGACAGGGGAAGAATTCACCCCTCCACTTT. Translation: CASSPGQGKNSPLHF. The rearrangement joins TRBV9 to TRBJ1-6, with TRBD1 matching 9 bases. CDR3 length: 15 amino acids. Germline trimming cut 4 bases from V and 7 bases from J; bases unmatched to any gene: 6. The germline CDR1 and CDR2 sequences are SGDLS and YYNGEE.

The chain couples TRBV7-2 to TRBJ2-3; 7 bases line up with TRBD2. Losses at the gene ends were 5 bases for V and 5 bases for J; bases not matched to a gene: 16. CDR1 and CDR2 from the germline V gene are SGHTA and FQGNSA. The CDR3 totals 17 residues. The CDR3 is CASSLRVAGPTGDTQYF. The CDR3 DNA follows: TGTGCCAGCAGCCTCCGGGTAGCGGGCCCCACGGGAGATACGCAGTATTTT.

This chain joins TRBV6-1 and TRBJ1-1; weak D call: TRBD1 (5 bases). Trimming left V 2 bases short and J 0 bases short, with 13 bases between. Germline values: CDR1 MNHNS, CDR2 SASEGT. CDR3 length: 16 residues. CDR3 loop: CASSEQQGRMNTEAFF. The CDR3 DNA reads as TGTGCCAGCAGTGAACAGCAGGGCAGGATGAACACTGAAGCTTTCTTT.